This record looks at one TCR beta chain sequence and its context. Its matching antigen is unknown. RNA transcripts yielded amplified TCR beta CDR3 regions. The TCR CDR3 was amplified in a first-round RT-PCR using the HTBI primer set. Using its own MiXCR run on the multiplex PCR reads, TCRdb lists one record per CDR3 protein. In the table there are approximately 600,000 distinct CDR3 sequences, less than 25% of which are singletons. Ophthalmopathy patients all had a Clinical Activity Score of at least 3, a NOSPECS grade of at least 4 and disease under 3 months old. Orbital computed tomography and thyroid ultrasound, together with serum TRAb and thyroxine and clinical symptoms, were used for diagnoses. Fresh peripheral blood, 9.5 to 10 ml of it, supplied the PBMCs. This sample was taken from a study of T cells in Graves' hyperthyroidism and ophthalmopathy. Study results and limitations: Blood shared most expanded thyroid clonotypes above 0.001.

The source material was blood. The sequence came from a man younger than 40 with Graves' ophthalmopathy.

CDR3 loop: CASSSGGAEQYF. DNA for the CDR3: TGTGCCAGCAGCTCCGGTGGAGCCGAGCAGTACTTC. This sequence joins TRBV13 and TRBJ2-7, with D unclear. Germline V gene lookup returns CDR1 PRHDT and CDR2 FYEKMQ (reference sequence). Trimming removed 4 bases at V and 6 bases at J, with 10 bases between. The CDR3 spans 12 residues.